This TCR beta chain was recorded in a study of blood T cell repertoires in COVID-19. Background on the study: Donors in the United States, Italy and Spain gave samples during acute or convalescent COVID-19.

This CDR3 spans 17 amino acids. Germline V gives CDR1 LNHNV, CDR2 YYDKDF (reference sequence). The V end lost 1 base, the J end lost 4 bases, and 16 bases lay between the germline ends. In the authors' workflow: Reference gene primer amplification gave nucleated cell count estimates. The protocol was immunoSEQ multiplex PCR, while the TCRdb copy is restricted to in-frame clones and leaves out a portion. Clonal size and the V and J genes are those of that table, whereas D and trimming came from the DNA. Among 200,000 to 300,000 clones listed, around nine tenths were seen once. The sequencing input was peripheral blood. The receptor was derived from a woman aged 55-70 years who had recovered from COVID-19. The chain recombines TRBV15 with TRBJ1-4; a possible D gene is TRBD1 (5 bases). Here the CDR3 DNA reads TGTGCCACCAGCAGAGTTGCCGGAACAGGCATTAATGAAAAACTGTTTTTT. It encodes CATSRVAGTGINEKLFF.